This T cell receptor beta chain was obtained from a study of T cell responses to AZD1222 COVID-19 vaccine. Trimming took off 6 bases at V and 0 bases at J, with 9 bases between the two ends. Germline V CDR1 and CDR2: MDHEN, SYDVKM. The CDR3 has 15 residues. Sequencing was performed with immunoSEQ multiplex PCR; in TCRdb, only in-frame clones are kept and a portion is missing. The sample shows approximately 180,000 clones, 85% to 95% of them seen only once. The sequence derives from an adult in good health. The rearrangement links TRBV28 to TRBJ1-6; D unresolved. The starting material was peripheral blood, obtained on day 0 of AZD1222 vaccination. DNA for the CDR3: TGTGCCAGCAGCTTAGGAAGCTCCTATAATTCACCCCTCCACTTT. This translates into CASSLGSSYNSPLHF.